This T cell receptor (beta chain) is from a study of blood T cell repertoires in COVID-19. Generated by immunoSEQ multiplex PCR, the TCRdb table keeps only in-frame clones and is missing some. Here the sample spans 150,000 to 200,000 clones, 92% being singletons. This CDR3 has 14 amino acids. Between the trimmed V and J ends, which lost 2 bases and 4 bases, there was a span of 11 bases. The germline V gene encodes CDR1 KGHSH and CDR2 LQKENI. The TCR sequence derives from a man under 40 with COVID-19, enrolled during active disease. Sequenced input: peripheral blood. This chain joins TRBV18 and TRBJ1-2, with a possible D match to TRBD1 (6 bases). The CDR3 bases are TGTGCCAGCTCACCAGTACCGGACAGCTATGGCTACACCTTC. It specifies CASSPVPDSYGYTF.